The 5 T cell receptor beta chains given below trace back to one sample, sequenced in a study of lymphopenia after photon versus proton radiotherapy. Data came from immunoSEQ multiplex PCR; TCRdb stores just in-frame clones and leaves some out. The table lists 67,000 or so clones, around 86% of them singletons. The sequenced sample was peripheral blood, obtained from a patient treated with proton-based radiotherapy. The source is an elderly man with esophageal cancer.

The chain carries TRBV5-1 and TRBJ2-5; D uncertain. V lost 0 bases to trimming and J lost 3 bases, with 6 bases between them. Looked up from germline, CDR1 is SGHRS and CDR2 is YFSETQ. This CDR3 has 13 amino acids. The CDR3 sequence: CASSLDPEETQYF. CDR3 sequence (DNA): TGCGCCAGCAGCTTGGATCCCGAAGAGACCCAGTACTTC.

The chain carries TRBV6-5 and TRBJ1-5; D unresolved. This CDR3 has 13 amino acids. V dropped 6 bases and J dropped 1 base, with 7 bases sitting between them. The germline V gene encodes CDR1 MNHEY and CDR2 SVGAGI. CDR3 protein: CASSPDSNQPQHF. DNA of the CDR3: TGTGCCAGCAGCCCGGACAGCAATCAGCCCCAGCATTTT.

This sequence joins TRBV7-2 and TRBJ2-7, with D possibly being TRBD1 (6 bases). In germline, CDR1 is SGHTA, CDR2 FQGNSA. The CDR3 spans 14 residues. V dropped 3 bases and J dropped 0 bases, with 9 bases sitting between them. This CDR3 reads CASSLDSYSYEQYF. Here the CDR3 DNA reads TGTGCCAGCAGCTTGGACAGCTACTCCTACGAGCAGTACTTC. The full variable domain, its missing parts supplied by reference TRBV7-2 and TRBJ2-7, is GAGVSQSPSNKVTEKGKDVELRCDPISGHTALYWYRQSLGQGLEFLIYFQGNSAPDKSGLPSDRFSAERTGGSVSTLTIQRTQQEDSAVYLCASSLDSYSYEQYFGPGTRLTVT.

V gene TRBV29-1 combines with J gene TRBJ2-7, with unresolved D. The CDR3 loop spans 11 amino acids. The germline V gene has CDR1 SQVTM and CDR2 ANQGSEA. V lost 7 bases, J lost 5 bases, and 12 bases lay in between. In DNA, the CDR3 is TGCAGCGCCGGCCTGGACCACGAGCAGTACTTC. It specifies CSAGLDHEQYF.

The chain is built from TRBV6-1 and TRBJ2-1; D perhaps matches TRBD2 (7 bases). The CDR3 consists of 15 residues. Germline values: CDR1 MNHNS, CDR2 SASEGT. The V gene lost 7 bases and the J gene lost 10 bases, with 23 bases spanning the gap. The CDR3 protein is CASTPEGGHWGEQFF. CDR3 coding DNA: TGTGCCAGCACCCCCGAGGGGGGGCACTGGGGAGAGCAGTTCTTC.